The 27 T cell receptor beta chains below were found in one sample sequenced in a study of blood T cell repertoires in COVID-19. Assay: immunoSEQ multiplex PCR; the TCRdb copy retains only in-frame clones and omits some. The sample holds about 270,000 clones, 85% to 90% seen once. Input material: PBMCs or T cells enriched from blood (not recorded which). The receptor source for this set is a woman aged 25 to 45 with acute COVID-19.

The chain recombines TRBV5-1 with TRBJ2-5, with 8 bases matching TRBD1. Germline lookup yields CDR1 SGHRS and CDR2 YFSETQ. CDR3 length: 17 residues. J lost 2 bases, V lost 0 bases, and 9 bases had no gene match. The CDR3 nucleotides read TGCGCCAGCAGCTTGGCCGGGGGTACAGGGGGTCAAGAGACCCAGTACTTC. Its translation is CASSLAGGTGGQETQYF.

The gene calls are TRBV7-2 and TRBJ2-7; the D gene is possibly TRBD2 (5 bases). V was cut by 2 bases and J by 6 bases, with 11 bases left in between. Germline CDR1 SGHTA, CDR2 FQGNSA. The CDR3 has 13 amino acids. The CDR3 sequence: CASSLWQRGEQYF. CDR3 bases: TGTGCCAGCAGCTTATGGCAACGGGGCGAGCAGTACTTC.

This chain joins TRBV11-1 and TRBJ2-2; a weak D match, TRBD2 (6 bases). Germline CDR1 reads SGHAT; CDR2 reads FQDESV (reference sequence). The CDR3 extends over 15 amino acids. Trimming pared 6 bases from V and 4 bases from J, leaving 15 bases between. The CDR3 reads CASSFRGVGTGELFF. Here the CDR3 DNA reads TGTGCCAGCAGTTTCCGCGGGGTCGGCACCGGGGAGCTGTTTTTT.

The genes are TRBV3-1 (or the pseudogene TRBV3-2) and TRBJ1-1; 8 bases match TRBD1. The germline gives CDR1 LGHDT, CDR2 YNNKEL (reference sequence). The J segment lost 4 bases and the V segment lost 4 bases, leaving 2 bases of the junction unmatched. The CDR3 extends over 13 amino acids. This CDR3 is CASSRTGGTEAFF. CDR3 DNA: TGTGCCAGCAGCCGAACAGGGGGCACTGAAGCTTTCTTT.

The V gene is TRBV14, the J gene TRBJ1-1, with D perhaps TRBD1 (6 bases). Germline values: CDR1 SGHDN, CDR2 FVKESK. This CDR3 region has 15 residues. Trimming took 2 bases from V and 0 from J, leaving 10 bases between them. The CDR3 bases are TGTGCCAGCAGCCAACTGGACAGTTTGAACACTGAAGCTTTCTTT. Protein: CASSQLDSLNTEAFF. Filled out from reference TRBV14 and TRBJ1-1, the complete variable domain reads EAGVTQFPSHSVIEKGQTVTLRCDPISGHDNLYWYRRVMGKEIKFLLHFVKESKQDESGMPNNRFLAERTGGTYSTLKVQPAELEDSGVYFCASSQLDSLNTEAFFGQGTRLTVV.

The J gene is TRBJ2-3, the V gene TRBV5-1, with 8 nucleotides matching TRBD2. This CDR3 contains 17 residues. Trimming took 7 bases from V and 6 from J; bases not matched to a gene: 19. Germline V gene lookup returns CDR1 SGHRS and CDR2 YFSETQ. The CDR3 reads CASARDPGLESSDTQYF. The CDR3 coding sequence is TGCGCCAGCGCACGGGACCCGGGACTAGAATCTTCGGATACGCAGTATTTT.

This sequence joins TRBV3-1 (or the pseudogene TRBV3-2) and TRBJ2-2; no reliable D call. V lost 1 base, J lost 6 bases, and 15 bases lay in between. The CDR3 spans 16 residues. Per germline, CDR1 LGHDT and CDR2 YNNKEL (reference sequence). Written as DNA, the CDR3 is TGTGCCAGCAGCCAAGTTGAGGCAGCCTCGGCCGGGGAGCTGTTTTTT. Its translation: CASSQVEAASAGELFF.

J is TRBJ1-5 and V is TRBV28; a possible D gene is TRBD1 (6 bases). This CDR3 has 13 amino acids. The ends were cut back, 6 bases at V and 6 bases at J, with 12 bases in the middle. Looked up from germline, CDR1 is MDHEN and CDR2 is SYDVKM. CDR3 region: CASRGQGFQPQHF. The CDR3 DNA sequence: TGTGCCAGCAGGGGGCAGGGGTTTCAGCCCCAGCATTTT.

The CDR3, as DNA: TGCGCCAGCAGCTTGGGGGGGACATCTCAATACAATGAGCAGTTCTTC. This gives the protein CASSLGGTSQYNEQFF. The chain joins TRBV5-1 to TRBJ2-1, with D perhaps matching TRBD1 (6 bases). V lost 0 bases, J lost 4 bases, and 14 bases lay in between. This CDR3 contains 16 residues. Germline CDR1 and CDR2: SGHRS and YFSETQ. The full variable domain, rest sourced from reference TRBV5-1 and TRBJ2-1, is KAGVTQTPRYLIKTRGQQVTLSCSPISGHRSVSWYQQTPGQGLQFLFEYFSETQRNKGNFPGRFSGRQFSNSRSEMNVSTLELGDSALYLCASSLGGTSQYNEQFFGPGTRLTVL.

The chain recombines TRBV9 with TRBJ2-1; 8 bases agree with TRBD2. The CDR3 length is 18 residues. Germline V CDR1 and CDR2: SGDLS, YYNGEE. J gave up 0 bases and V 2 bases, and 10 bases lay outside the gene matches. The CDR3 protein is CASSVSAGTSFSYNEQFF. The DNA of the CDR3 is TGTGCCAGCAGCGTCTCTGCCGGGACTAGTTTCTCCTACAATGAGCAGTTCTTC. Full variable domain (rest looked up from reference TRBV9 and TRBJ2-1): DSGVTQTPKHLITATGQRVTLRCSPRSGDLSVYWYQQSLDQGLQFLIQYYNGEERAKGNILERFSAQQFPDLHSELNLSSLELGDSALYFCASSVSAGTSFSYNEQFFGPGTRLTVL.

The J gene is TRBJ2-2, the V gene TRBV7-2; 8 bases align to TRBD2. The CDR3 contains 16 residues. The J segment lost 4 bases and the V segment lost 2 bases, leaving 6 bases of the junction unmatched. The germline V gene encodes CDR1 SGHTA and CDR2 FQGNSA. CDR3 coding DNA: TGTGCCAGCAGCTTATGGAGCGGGAGCAGCACCGGGGAGCTGTTTTTT. It translates to CASSLWSGSSTGELFF.

The rearrangement links TRBV30 to TRBJ1-3; D gene ambiguous. The germline gives CDR1 GTSNPN, CDR2 SVGIG (reference sequence). This CDR3 is built from 14 residues. Trimming removed 4 bases at V and 2 bases at J, with 12 bases between. For the CDR3, the DNA is TGTGCCTGGACCGGGATCAGACCTGGAAACACCATATATTTT. Translating it yields CAWTGIRPGNTIYF.

The V call is TRBV6-2 or TRBV6-3, the J call TRBJ1-1; 10 bases line up with TRBD1. Trimming cost V 1 base and J 7 bases; bases outside gene matches: 3. CDR3 length: 14 amino acids. CDR1 and CDR2 from the germline V gene are MNHEY and SVGEGT. CDR3 bases: TGTGCCAGCAGTTACTTGGGACAGGGGATTGAAGCTTTCTTT. It codes for CASSYLGQGIEAFF.

The chain is built from TRBV27 and TRBJ2-2; a weak D match, TRBD1 (5 bases). Trimming took off 5 bases at V and 1 base at J, with 5 bases between the two ends. Germline V gene data show CDR1 as MNHEY and CDR2 as SMNVEV (reference sequence). There are 13 residues in the CDR3. DNA of the CDR3: TGTGCCAGCAGTGGACAGAACACCGGGGAGCTGTTTTTT. It yields the protein CASSGQNTGELFF.

This chain uses TRBV27 with TRBJ2-1; the D gene is possibly TRBD2 (6 bases). Germline CDR1 is MNHEY and CDR2 is SMNVEV (reference sequence). CDR3 size: 15 residues. V gave up 0 bases and J gave up 6 bases, with 12 bases separating them. This chain's CDR3 is CASSLSGAGPNEQFF. The DNA of the CDR3 is TGTGCCAGCAGTTTATCTGGGGCGGGGCCCAATGAGCAGTTCTTC.

The chain recombines TRBV19 with TRBJ1-1; 7 positions agree with TRBD1. V was clipped by 1 base and J by 0 bases; unmatched bases: 2. Germline V gene sequence: CDR1 LNHDA, CDR2 SQIVND (reference sequence). This CDR3 spans 15 amino acids. The CDR3 spells CASSIGGTVNTEAFF. The CDR3 DNA follows: TGTGCCAGTAGTATAGGGGGGACAGTGAACACTGAAGCTTTCTTT.

The chain couples TRBV5-8 to TRBJ2-7; D may be TRBD2 (5 bases). Germline values: CDR1 SGHTS, CDR2 YDEGEE. This CDR3 spans 11 amino acids. Trimming pared 4 bases from V and 4 bases from J, leaving 6 bases between. CDR3 amino acids: CASSPGYEQYF. The DNA of the CDR3 is TGTGCCAGCAGCCCGGGATACGAGCAGTACTTC.

This rearrangement joins TRBV28 to TRBJ1-5, with no clear D. Germline loops: CDR1 MDHEN, CDR2 SYDVKM. The CDR3 has 15 residues. V lost 2 bases, J lost 0 bases, and 8 bases lay in between. This CDR3 is CASSLASYSNQPQHF. The CDR3 DNA reads as TGTGCCAGCAGTTTAGCCAGTTATAGCAATCAGCCCCAGCATTTT.

The V and J genes are TRBV6-5 and TRBJ1-2; 7 bases agree with TRBD1. J gave up 1 base and V 2 bases, and 4 bases lay outside the gene matches. Germline assignment: CDR1 MNHEY and CDR2 SVGAGI. This CDR3 contains 15 residues. CDR3 bases: TGTGCCAGCAGTTACAAGACAGGGATTAACTATGGCTACACCTTC. It is translated as CASSYKTGINYGYTF.

This clone was observed once. The chain uses TRBV4-1 and TRBJ1-4, with D hard to call. CDR1 is MGHRA and CDR2 is YSYEKL in the germline V gene. CDR3 length equals 14 residues. The V end was cut by 2 bases, the J end by 1 base, with 5 bases between. The CDR3 DNA is TGCGCCAGCAGCCAAATTCTAACTAATGAAAAACTGTTTTTT. Translating gives CASSQILTNEKLFF.

This clone was observed once. This chain joins TRBV19 and TRBJ1-3; TRBD1 is a possible D gene (6 bases). This CDR3 has 15 residues. V lost 9 bases to trimming and J lost 2 bases, with 17 bases between them. Germline-derived CDR1 and CDR2 are LNHDA and SQIVND (reference sequence). The CDR3 DNA reads as TGTGCCAGCAAGTTGGCAGGACAGACTGGAAACACCATATATTTT. This encodes CASKLAGQTGNTIYF.

The chain uses TRBV5-1 and TRBJ2-3; 10 nucleotides match TRBD2. The germline V gene has CDR1 SGHRS and CDR2 YFSETQ. This CDR3 comprises 16 residues. Trimming cost V 4 bases and J 5 bases; bases outside gene matches: 10. The CDR3 DNA follows: TGCGCCAGCAGCCCAAGAGCGGGAGGGCCTCGAGATACGCAGTATTTT. Translation gives CASSPRAGGPRDTQYF.

The chain carries TRBV28 and TRBJ1-5; 8 bases agree with TRBD1. The CDR3 is 15 residues long. The V and J ends lost 5 bases and 5 bases, in that order; junction bases with no gene match: 8. Germline-derived CDR1 and CDR2 are MDHEN and SYDVKM. CDR3 sequence: CASSTPGQGDQPQHF. The CDR3 DNA reads TGTGCCAGCAGTACCCCCGGACAGGGTGATCAGCCCCAGCATTTT.

The V call is TRBV7-9, the J call TRBJ1-2; 7 bases are a match to TRBD1. Germline-derived CDR1 and CDR2 are SEHNR and FQNEAQ (reference sequence). The CDR3 extends over 14 amino acids. V was clipped by 5 bases and J by 1 base; unmatched bases: 4. CDR3 bases: TGTGCCAGCAGCACCGGGACAGATAACTATGGCTACACCTTC. Its translation: CASSTGTDNYGYTF.

The chain couples TRBV25-1 to TRBJ1-2; 7 bases fit TRBD1. The CDR3 runs to 11 residues. V shed 7 bases, J shed 6 bases, and the junction held 2 bases outside the gene matches. The germline V gene has CDR1 MGHDK and CDR2 SYGVNS. CDR3 sequence (DNA): TGTGCCAGCACCACAGGGGATGGCTACACCTTC. Encoded protein: CASTTGDGYTF.

DNA for the CDR3: TGTGCCAGCACTGGACACGCTTCACCCCTCCACTTT. It yields the protein CASTGHASPLHF. The chain couples TRBV28 to TRBJ1-6; D is possibly TRBD1 (5 bases). This CDR3 is built from 12 residues. Germline CDR1 and CDR2: MDHEN and SYDVKM. V dropped 7 bases and J dropped 9 bases, with 10 bases sitting between them.

The J gene is TRBJ1-3, the V gene TRBV27; tentatively, D is TRBD1 (5 bases). The germline V gene encodes CDR1 MNHEY and CDR2 SMNVEV (reference sequence). V was shortened by 3 bases and J by 9 bases, with 6 bases between the two germline ends. This CDR3 spans 11 amino acids. The CDR3 DNA is TGTGCCAGCAGTTTTCAGGGCACCATATATTTT. As protein: CASSFQGTIYF.